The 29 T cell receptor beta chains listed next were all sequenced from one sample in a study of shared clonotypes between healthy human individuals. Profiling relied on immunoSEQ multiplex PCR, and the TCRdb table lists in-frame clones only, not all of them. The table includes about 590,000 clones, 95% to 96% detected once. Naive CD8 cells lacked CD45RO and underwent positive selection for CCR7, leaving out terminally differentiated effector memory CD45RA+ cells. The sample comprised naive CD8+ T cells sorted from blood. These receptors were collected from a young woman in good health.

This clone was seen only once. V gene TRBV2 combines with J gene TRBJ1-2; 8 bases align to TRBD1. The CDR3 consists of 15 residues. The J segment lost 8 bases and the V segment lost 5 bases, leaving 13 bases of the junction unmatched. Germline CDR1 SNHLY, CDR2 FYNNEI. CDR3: CASSQDLQGDDGYTF. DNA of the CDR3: TGTGCCAGCAGTCAAGATTTACAGGGGGACGACGGCTACACCTTC.

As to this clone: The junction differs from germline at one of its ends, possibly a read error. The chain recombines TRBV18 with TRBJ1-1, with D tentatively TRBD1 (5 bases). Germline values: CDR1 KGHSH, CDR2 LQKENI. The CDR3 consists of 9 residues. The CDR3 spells CASSLGPGF. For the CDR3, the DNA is TGTGCCAGCTCACTGGGACCGGGATTT.

DNA of the CDR3: TGCGCCAGCAGTGAGTTCAGAGAGAACTATGGCTACACCTTC. Translation: CASSEFRENYGYTF. The V call is TRBV10-1, the J call TRBJ1-2; D gene ambiguous. The V and J ends lost 1 base and 2 bases respectively, with 8 bases between them. Germline CDR1 and CDR2: WNHNN and SYGVQD (reference sequence). This CDR3 spans 14 amino acids.

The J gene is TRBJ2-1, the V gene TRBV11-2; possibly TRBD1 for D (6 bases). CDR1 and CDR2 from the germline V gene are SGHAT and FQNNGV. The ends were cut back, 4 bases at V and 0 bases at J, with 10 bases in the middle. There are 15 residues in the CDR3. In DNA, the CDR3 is TGTGCCAGCAGCTCTCGACAGGTCTCCTACAATGAGCAGTTCTTC. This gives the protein CASSSRQVSYNEQFF.

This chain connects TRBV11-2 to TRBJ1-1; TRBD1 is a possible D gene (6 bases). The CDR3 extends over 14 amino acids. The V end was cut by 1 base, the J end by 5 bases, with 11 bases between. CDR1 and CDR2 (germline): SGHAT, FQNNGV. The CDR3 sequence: CASSLGGANTEAFF. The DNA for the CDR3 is TGTGCCAGCAGCTTAGGGGGGGCTAATACTGAAGCTTTCTTT.

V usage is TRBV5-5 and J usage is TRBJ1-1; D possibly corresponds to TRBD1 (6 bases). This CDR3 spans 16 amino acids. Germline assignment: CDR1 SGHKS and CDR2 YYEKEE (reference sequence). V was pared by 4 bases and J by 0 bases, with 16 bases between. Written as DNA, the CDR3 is TGTGCCAGCAGCCCGAATACCAGGGGAATGAACACTGAAGCTTTCTTT. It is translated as CASSPNTRGMNTEAFF. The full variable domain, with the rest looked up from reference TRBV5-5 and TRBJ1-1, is DAGVTQSPTHLIKTRGQQVTLRCSPISGHKSVSWYQQVLGQGPQFIFQYYEKEERGRGNFPDRFSARQFPNYSSELNVNALLLGDSALYLCASSPNTRGMNTEAFFGQGTRLTVV.

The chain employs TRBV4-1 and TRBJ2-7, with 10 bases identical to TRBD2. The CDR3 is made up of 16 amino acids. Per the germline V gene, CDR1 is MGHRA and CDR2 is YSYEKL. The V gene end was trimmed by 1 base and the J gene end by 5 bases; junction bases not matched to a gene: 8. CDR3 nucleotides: TGCGCCAGCAGCCAAGCACCGGGACTAGCGCTCGACGAGCAGTACTTC. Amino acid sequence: CASSQAPGLALDEQYF.

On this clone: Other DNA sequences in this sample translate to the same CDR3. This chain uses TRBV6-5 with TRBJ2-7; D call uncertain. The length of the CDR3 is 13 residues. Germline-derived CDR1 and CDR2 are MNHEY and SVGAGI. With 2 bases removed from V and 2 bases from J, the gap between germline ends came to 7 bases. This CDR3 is CASSYDGAYEQYF. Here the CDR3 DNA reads TGTGCCAGCAGTTACGACGGAGCCTACGAGCAGTACTTC.

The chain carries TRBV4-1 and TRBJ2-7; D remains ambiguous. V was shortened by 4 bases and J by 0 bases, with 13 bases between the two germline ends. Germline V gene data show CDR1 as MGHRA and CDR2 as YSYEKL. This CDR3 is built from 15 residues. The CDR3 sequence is CASSLGYDRSYEQYF. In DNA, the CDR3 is TGCGCCAGCAGCCTGGGGTACGACCGCTCCTACGAGCAGTACTTC.

This CDR3 is CASSVSRAGYEKLFF. CDR3 bases: TGTGCCAGCAGCGTATCACGGGCTGGGTATGAAAAACTGTTTTTT. This chain joins TRBV9 and TRBJ1-4; D gene unclear. The CDR3 runs to 15 residues. The V end was cut by 1 base, the J end by 6 bases, with 13 bases between. Germline V gene sequence: CDR1 SGDLS, CDR2 YYNGEE.

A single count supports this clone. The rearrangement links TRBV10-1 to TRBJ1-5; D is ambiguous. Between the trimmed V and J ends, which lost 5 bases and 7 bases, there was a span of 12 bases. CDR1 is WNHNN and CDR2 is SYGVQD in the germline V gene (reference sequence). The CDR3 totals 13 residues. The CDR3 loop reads CASSSGRTQPQHF. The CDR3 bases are TGCGCCAGCAGTTCCGGCAGGACCCAGCCCCAGCATTTT.

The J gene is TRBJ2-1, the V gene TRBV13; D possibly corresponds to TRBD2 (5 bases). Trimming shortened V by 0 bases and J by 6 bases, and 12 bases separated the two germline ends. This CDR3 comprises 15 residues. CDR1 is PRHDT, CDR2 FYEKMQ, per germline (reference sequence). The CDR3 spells CASSLGGRFGNEQFF. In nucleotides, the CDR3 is TGTGCCAGCAGCTTAGGTGGGAGATTTGGCAATGAGCAGTTCTTC.

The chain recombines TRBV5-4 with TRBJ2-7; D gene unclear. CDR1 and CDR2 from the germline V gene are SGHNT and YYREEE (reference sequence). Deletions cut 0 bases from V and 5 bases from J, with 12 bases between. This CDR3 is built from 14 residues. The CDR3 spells CASSLVDNRDEQYF. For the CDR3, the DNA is TGTGCCAGCAGCTTGGTTGATAACCGCGACGAGCAGTACTTC.

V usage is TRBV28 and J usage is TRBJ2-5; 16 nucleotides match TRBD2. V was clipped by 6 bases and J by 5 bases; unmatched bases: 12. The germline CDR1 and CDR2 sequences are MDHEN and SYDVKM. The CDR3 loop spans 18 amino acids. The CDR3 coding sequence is TGTGCCAGCAGCGAGGGACTAGCGGGAGGGCCGAATCGTGAGACCCAGTACTTC. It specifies CASSEGLAGGPNRETQYF.

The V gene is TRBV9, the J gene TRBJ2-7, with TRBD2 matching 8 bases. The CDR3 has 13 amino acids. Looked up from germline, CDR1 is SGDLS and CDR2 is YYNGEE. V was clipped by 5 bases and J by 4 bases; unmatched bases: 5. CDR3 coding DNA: TGTGCCAGCAGTCGGGAGGGCCTTTACGAGCAGTACTTC. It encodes CASSREGLYEQYF.

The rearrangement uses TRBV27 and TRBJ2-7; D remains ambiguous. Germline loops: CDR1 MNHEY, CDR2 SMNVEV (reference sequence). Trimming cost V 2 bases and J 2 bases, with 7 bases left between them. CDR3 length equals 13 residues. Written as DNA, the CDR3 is TGTGCCAGCAGTTTAGACCAGACCTACGAGCAGTACTTC. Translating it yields CASSLDQTYEQYF.

The CDR3 region is CATGTSGTGEYF. The CDR3 nucleotides are TGCGCCACCGGGACTAGCGGGACTGGGGAGTACTTC. The gene calls are TRBV10-2 and TRBJ2-5; 13 nucleotides align to TRBD2. V shed 10 bases and J 12 bases; nucleotides not matched to a gene: 8. The germline gives CDR1 WSHSY, CDR2 SAAADI. The CDR3 extends over 12 amino acids.

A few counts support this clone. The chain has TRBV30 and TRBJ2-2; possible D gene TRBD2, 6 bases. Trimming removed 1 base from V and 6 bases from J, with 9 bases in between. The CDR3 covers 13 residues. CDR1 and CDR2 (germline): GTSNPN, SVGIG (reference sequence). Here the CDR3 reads CAWSETSPGELFF. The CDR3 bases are TGTGCCTGGAGTGAGACTAGTCCCGGGGAGCTGTTTTTT.

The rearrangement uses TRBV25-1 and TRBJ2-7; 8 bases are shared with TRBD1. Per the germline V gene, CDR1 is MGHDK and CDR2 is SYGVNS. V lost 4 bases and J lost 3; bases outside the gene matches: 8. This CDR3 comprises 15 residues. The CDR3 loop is CASSVGQGLNYEQYF. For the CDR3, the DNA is TGTGCCAGCAGTGTCGGACAGGGATTGAACTACGAGCAGTACTTC.

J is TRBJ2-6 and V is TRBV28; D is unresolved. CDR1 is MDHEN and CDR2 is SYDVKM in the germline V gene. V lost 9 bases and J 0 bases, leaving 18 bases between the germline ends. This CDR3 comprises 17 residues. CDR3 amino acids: CASTARHLVSGANVLTF. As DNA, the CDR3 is TGTGCCAGTACCGCGAGGCACCTCGTCTCTGGGGCCAACGTCCTGACTTTC.

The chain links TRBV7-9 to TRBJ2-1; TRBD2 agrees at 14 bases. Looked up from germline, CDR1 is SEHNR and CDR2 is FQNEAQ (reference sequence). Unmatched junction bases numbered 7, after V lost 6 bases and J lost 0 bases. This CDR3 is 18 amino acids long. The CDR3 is CASRQGTSGGSSYNEQFF. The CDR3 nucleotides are TGTGCCAGCAGGCAAGGGACTAGCGGGGGAAGCTCCTACAATGAGCAGTTCTTC.

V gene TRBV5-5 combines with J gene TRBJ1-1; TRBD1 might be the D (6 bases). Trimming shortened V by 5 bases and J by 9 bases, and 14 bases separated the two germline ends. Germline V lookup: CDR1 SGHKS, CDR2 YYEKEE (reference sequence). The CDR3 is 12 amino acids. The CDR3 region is CASSLDSIQAFF. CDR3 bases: TGTGCCAGCAGTCTGGACAGCATACAAGCTTTCTTT.

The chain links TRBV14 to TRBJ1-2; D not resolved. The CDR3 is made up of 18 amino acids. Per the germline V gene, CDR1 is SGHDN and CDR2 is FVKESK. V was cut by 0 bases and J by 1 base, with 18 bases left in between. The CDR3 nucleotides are TGTGCCAGCAGCCAAGATCCTCAGGCCGAATCATTTAACTATGGCTACACCTTC. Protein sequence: CASSQDPQAESFNYGYTF.

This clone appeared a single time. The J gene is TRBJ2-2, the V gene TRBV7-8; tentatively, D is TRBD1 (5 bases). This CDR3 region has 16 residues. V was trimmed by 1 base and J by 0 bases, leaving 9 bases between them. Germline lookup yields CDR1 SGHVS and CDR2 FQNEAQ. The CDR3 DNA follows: TGTGCCAGCAGCTTAGGGAAGACAGCGAACACCGGGGAGCTGTTTTTT. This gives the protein CASSLGKTANTGELFF.

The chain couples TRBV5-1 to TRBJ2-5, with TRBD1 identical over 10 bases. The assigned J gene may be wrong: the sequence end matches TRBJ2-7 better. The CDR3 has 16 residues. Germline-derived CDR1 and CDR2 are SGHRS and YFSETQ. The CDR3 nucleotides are TGCGCCAGCAGCTTGAGTCCCGGGACAGGGGACTACGAGCAGTACTTC. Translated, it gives CASSLSPGTGDYEQYF.

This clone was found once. The DNA for the CDR3 is TGTGCCAGCAGTAATATCGGGACAGGGGTGTCCTACGAGCAGTACTTC. Translation: CASSNIGTGVSYEQYF. The chain uses TRBV7-9 and TRBJ2-7; 10 positions agree with TRBD1. CDR1 is SEHNR and CDR2 is FQNEAQ in the germline V gene (reference sequence). Trimming removed 6 bases from V and 1 base from J; junction bases left unmatched: 9. This CDR3 contains 16 residues.

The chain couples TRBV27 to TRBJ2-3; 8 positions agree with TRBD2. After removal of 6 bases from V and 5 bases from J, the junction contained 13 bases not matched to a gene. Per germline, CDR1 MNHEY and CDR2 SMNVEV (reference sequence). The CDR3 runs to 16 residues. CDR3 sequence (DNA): TGTGCCAGCAGCCCCTCAGCGGGAGATCTTCTAGATACGCAGTATTTT. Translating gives CASSPSAGDLLDTQYF.

CDR3 region: CASSNFRDTEAFF. CDR3 DNA: TGTGCCAGCAGTAATTTCAGGGACACTGAAGCTTTCTTT. The chain combines TRBV14 with TRBJ1-1, with a weak D call TRBD1 (5 bases). Germline loops: CDR1 SGHDN, CDR2 FVKESK. Between the trimmed V and J ends, which lost 6 bases and 3 bases, there was a span of 11 bases. This CDR3 contains 13 residues.

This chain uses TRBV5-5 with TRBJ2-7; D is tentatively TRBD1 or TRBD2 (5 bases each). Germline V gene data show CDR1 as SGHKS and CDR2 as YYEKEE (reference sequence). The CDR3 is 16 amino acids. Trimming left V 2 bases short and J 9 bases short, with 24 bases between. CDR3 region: CASSFGTGTYRPPQYF. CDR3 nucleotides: TGTGCCAGCAGCTTTGGTACCGGGACCTACCGGCCTCCGCAGTACTTC.